This paragraph covers one T cell receptor (beta chain) sequence. The clone's antigen remains unknown. Per-nucleotide qualities are absent, and no much larger clonotype sits a single base away. This record belongs to a study of shared clonotypes between healthy human individuals (dated by TCRdb to 2018 to 2020). Some background on the complete study: The cohort included a few men and a couple of women between 18 and 49 years of age. To estimate repertoire size and how much clonotypes are shared between individuals, the study performed deep sequencing of blood TCR repertoires from a few healthy adults. For each donor, CD4 naive and CD4 memory were each run on three plates, CD8 naive on two plates, and CD8 memory on one plate. To increase sequencing depth and limit assay-specific biases, TCR repertoire library preparation and sequencing were carried out by different laboratories using diverse techniques. Between about 0.9 and 8.9 billion PBMCs per donor were obtained by leukapheresis. Results the study describes overall, beyond this receptor: Pairwise subsampling led to the expectation that sequencing depth would affect the degree of clonotype sharing among donors. The small number of donors limited the genetic and exposure-history diversity represented. Sharing across a few donors was observed for about 5% of naive CD4, 3.5% of naive CD8, 2.3% of memory CD4, and about 0.38% of memory CD8 clonotypes. Incomplete sequencing was indicated by rarefaction of sorted-subset datasets, despite the large sequencing depth. Compared with non-shared clonotypes, clonotypes shared by all four sorted-subset donors had higher generation probabilities. Sampling was restricted to blood, and TCR repertoires in tissues likely differ from the TCR repertoires found in blood. Naive subsets generally had larger estimated clonotype richness than memory subsets.

Using the deep immunoSEQ assay, multiplex PCR amplified TCR CDR3 regions from genomic DNA. Genomic DNA extracted from each cell subset was distributed evenly over all wells of several immunoSEQ 96-well plates, and each plate served as one replicate. Each replicate PCR for sorted subsets received approximately 220 ng genomic DNA, equal to about 30,000 T cell genomes. The purified libraries were quantified using a Qubit 3.0 fluorometer, sized with a Bioanalyzer 2100, and then quantified again using the KAPA Library Quantification kit. Every immunoSEQ 96-well plate was sequenced on a dedicated single-read 150-cycle Illumina NextSeq 550 flow cell. In the paper's pipeline: Because the immunoSEQ output held only junctional sequences and lacked quality scores, the filtering could not match the filtering applied to full-length reads. Sequences were annotated with PyIR, a Python wrapper for IgBLAST v1.9, using IMGT germline references to assign V/J genes and CDR3. Reads were filtered out if the reads had weak V/J assignments (E-value above 1e-6), no CDR3, stop codons, out-of-frame junctions, or ambiguous translated residues. A V3J clonotype was defined by an identical inferred V gene, J gene, and CDR3 amino acid sequence. The percentage overlap between two repertoires was calculated by dividing the number of shared unique clonotypes by the size of the smaller repertoire. Richness of each repertoire was evaluated using RTK rarefaction, the Chao1 estimator, and Recon v2.1 estimates of unobserved clonotypes. For all TCRbeta clonotypes obtained by the gDNA method from a few donors, generation probabilities were computed with OLGA. TCRdb limited this immuneACCESS table to in-frame rearrangements with V and J called. A share of clones is missing; checked studies link under half to unresolved V genes, and the rest is unexplained. V and J calls and clone size follow that table, whereas D and trimming were derived from the DNA. The sample table holds under 1,100,000 clones, of which approximately 70% were seen once. The ten most abundant clones make up approximately 1.5% of the sample.

The CDR3, cysteine through phenylalanine, is 15 amino acids long. Kept here is only the CDR3 DNA, which spans 45 bases and is read in frame from base 1. CDR1 and CDR2 are drawn from the germline V gene (reference sequence): MNHEY, SMNVEV. The germline V and J ends show losses of 4 bases and 2 bases respectively, and no gene match explains 3 bases of the junction. The donors were healthy, HIV-negative adults who had no recently reported acute infections or vaccinations. Only Caucasian adults living in Nashville, Tennessee, USA were represented among the donors. CD4+ T cells were enriched by magnetic negative selection, after which naive cells were positively selected on CD45RA and the negative fraction was taken as the memory subset. Blood was obtained by leukapheresis, after which PBMCs were separated by Ficoll-Histopaque density gradient centrifugation and cryopreserved in liquid nitrogen vapor phase. Analytical flow cytometry was used to check the purity and quantity of every magnetically sorted T cell population. Genomic DNA was isolated from every sorted fraction and measured by UV absorbance on a Nanodrop 2000c.

The chain uses TRBV27 and TRBJ2-5; TRBD2 matches 11 bases in the middle. This clonotype was obtained from a man aged 18 to 35 in good health. Specimen: memory CD4+ T cells sorted from blood. The cell subset or site tag for this specimen amounts to: CD45RA-negative fraction. Here the CDR3 is given as CASSSSSGGQETQYF. The sequence in DNA is TGTGCCAGCAGTTCATCTAGCGGGGGGCAAGAGACCCAGTACTTC.